Each of the 32 T cell receptor beta chains below was sequenced from the same sample in a study of preoperative IRX-2 immunotherapy in early breast cancer. The protocol was immunoSEQ multiplex PCR, while the TCRdb copy is restricted to in-frame clones and leaves out a portion. The sample includes some 30,000 clones, 89% of them seen just once. Treatment specified: preoperative locoregional IRX-2 cytokine immunotherapy. The sample consisted of tumor tissue, taken after IRX-2 immunotherapy. The receptor set was obtained from a human donor with breast cancer.

This rearrangement joins TRBV6-8 to TRBJ1-1, with D unresolved. The CDR3 consists of 13 residues. V was trimmed by 10 bases and J by 1 base, leaving 13 bases between them. The germline V gene has CDR1 MNHGY and CDR2 SAAAGT. For the CDR3, the DNA is TGTGCCATCAGCCTTTCGGGGAACACTGAAGCTTTCTTT. Protein sequence: CAISLSGNTEAFF.

This clone has a single count. In DNA form, the CDR3 reads TGTGCCAGCAGCCAACGGACAGGCCATAGCAATCAGCCCCAGCATTTT. This codes for CASSQRTGHSNQPQHF. The chain is built from TRBV7-1 and TRBJ1-5, with 7 bases identical to TRBD1. TRBV7-1 is flagged as an ORF with uncertain function. J was trimmed by 0 bases and V by 5 bases; bases with no gene match: 7. This CDR3 has 16 residues.

The gene calls are TRBV28 and TRBJ1-1; D not certain. Trimming shortened V by 2 bases and J by 4 bases, and 17 bases separated the two germline ends. The germline V gene has CDR1 MDHEN and CDR2 SYDVKM. The CDR3 contains 16 residues. The CDR3 DNA reads TGTGCCAGCAGTTTAGGTCCCCCAGGTGACCCCACTGAAGCTTTCTTT. It codes for CASSLGPPGDPTEAFF.

This clone was counted between two and nine times. CDR3 loop: CASRWDLNTEAFF. The CDR3 region has the DNA TGTGCCAGCAGATGGGACCTGAACACTGAAGCTTTCTTT. The chain links TRBV6-8 to TRBJ1-1; perhaps TRBD1 as D (5 bases). Per the germline V gene, CDR1 is MNHGY and CDR2 is SAAAGT. The CDR3 is 13 residues long. V gave up 6 bases and J gave up 0 bases, with 8 bases separating them.

The chain uses TRBV23-1 and TRBJ1-1; D ambiguous. TRBV23-1 is marked as an open reading frame, function uncertain. Trimming shortened V by 6 bases and J by 1 base, and 18 bases separated the two germline ends. The CDR3 has 16 residues. The CDR3 reads CASSTVLTQSNTEAFF. The DNA for the CDR3 is TGCGCCAGCAGCACGGTCCTCACTCAATCGAACACTGAAGCTTTCTTT.

The V and J genes are TRBV5-1 and TRBJ2-1, with D tentatively TRBD2 (7 bases). V lost 7 bases and J lost 2, with 16 bases in between. This CDR3 is 15 amino acids long. In germline, CDR1 is SGHRS, CDR2 YFSETQ. CDR3 coding DNA: TGCGCCAGCTTCGAGGGGGGGCTCCCCTACAATGAGCAGTTCTTC. Residues: CASFEGGLPYNEQFF.

The chain uses TRBV6-8 and TRBJ1-1, with D hard to call. Per the germline V gene, CDR1 is MNHGY and CDR2 is SAAAGT. This CDR3 has 13 amino acids. V was pared by 7 bases and J by 0 bases, with 9 bases between. Here the CDR3 DNA reads TGTGCCAGCACCAACTCGATGAACACTGAAGCTTTCTTT. Amino acid sequence: CASTNSMNTEAFF.

The chain links TRBV18 to TRBJ1-1; D call uncertain. The CDR3 loop spans 14 amino acids. With 6 bases removed from V and 2 bases from J, the gap between germline ends came to 13 bases. The germline V gene has CDR1 KGHSH and CDR2 LQKENI. This chain's CDR3 is CASSPNLGNTEAFF. For the CDR3, the DNA is TGTGCCAGCTCTCCTAACCTCGGCAACACTGAAGCTTTCTTT.

The chain carries TRBV30 and TRBJ2-5; D gene uncertain. CDR3 length: 11 residues. The germline gives CDR1 GTSNPN, CDR2 SVGIG (reference sequence). The germline V and J ends were trimmed by 0 bases and 5 bases, with 4 bases remaining between them. This chain's CDR3 is CAWSVPETQYF. The CDR3 bases are TGTGCCTGGAGTGTACCGGAGACCCAGTACTTC.

This clone was counted a few times. The J gene is TRBJ1-3, the V gene TRBV14; D call uncertain. The V end was cut by 1 base, the J end by 0 bases, with 13 bases between. This CDR3 region has 17 residues. Germline V gives CDR1 SGHDN, CDR2 FVKESK. CDR3 residues: CASSQGGTAYSGNTIYF. The DNA of the CDR3 is TGTGCCAGCAGCCAAGGCGGAACGGCCTACTCTGGAAACACCATATATTTT.

The rearrangement joins TRBV6-8 to TRBJ1-2; D not certain. This CDR3 is 13 amino acids long. CDR1 is MNHGY, CDR2 SAAAGT, per germline. Trimming stripped 2 bases from V and 2 bases from J, with 6 bases between. DNA of the CDR3: TGTGCCAGCAGTTACACAGAAAACTATGGCTACACCTTC. Amino acid sequence: CASSYTENYGYTF.

This clone was counted between two and nine times. The chain is built from TRBV11-3 and TRBJ1-3, with unresolved D. CDR3 length: 15 residues. V gave up 5 bases and J gave up 4 bases, with 15 bases separating them. Germline lookup yields CDR1 SGHNT and CDR2 YENEEA. The chain's CDR3 is CASSPPFRLGNTIYF. In DNA, the CDR3 is TGTGCCAGCAGCCCCCCCTTCCGGTTGGGAAACACCATATATTTT.

V is TRBV18 and J is TRBJ2-7; D unclear. This CDR3 has 14 residues. V was trimmed by 0 bases and J by 5 bases, leaving 11 bases between them. The germline CDR1 and CDR2 sequences are KGHSH and LQKENI. CDR3 DNA: TGTGCCAGCTCACCACCGTCCAAGCCCAACGAGCAGTACGTC. Translating gives CASSPPSKPNEQYV.

For this clone: The sample contains more than one DNA sequence encoding this CDR3. V usage is TRBV15 and J usage is TRBJ1-3; a weak D match, TRBD1 (5 bases). The CDR3 extends over 15 amino acids. Trimming pared 0 bases from V and 2 bases from J, leaving 8 bases between. Germline CDR1 is LNHNV and CDR2 is YYDKDF (reference sequence). In DNA, the CDR3 is TGTGCCACCAGCAGAGACAGGGATCCTGGAAACACCATATATTTT. Residues: CATSRDRDPGNTIYF. The entire variable domain, with the rest obtained from reference TRBV15 and TRBJ1-3, is as follows: DAMVIQNPRYQVTQFGKPVTLSCSQTLNHNVMYWYQQKSSQAPKLLFHYYDKDFNNEADTPDNFQSRRPNTSFCFLDIRSPGLGDTAMYLCATSRDRDPGNTIYFGEGSWLTVV.

This clone appeared once. The CDR3 here is CASSYGTGMSTGELFF. The CDR3 DNA reads as TGCGCCAGCAGTTATGGGACAGGGATGAGCACCGGGGAGCTGTTTTTT. The chain uses TRBV5-1 and TRBJ2-2; 9 nucleotides agree with TRBD1. CDR3 length equals 16 residues. Trimming at V came to 5 bases and at J to 4 bases, leaving 9 bases not matched to a gene. Germline V gene data show CDR1 as SGHRS and CDR2 as YFSETQ.

The rearrangement links TRBV19 to TRBJ2-1, with a weak D call TRBD2 (5 bases). The CDR3 is 15 residues long. Trimming cost V 7 bases and J 1 base, with 14 bases left between them. Germline lookup yields CDR1 LNHDA and CDR2 SQIVND (reference sequence). The CDR3 spells CASTTRESSYNEQFF. CDR3 coding DNA: TGTGCCAGTACTACGAGGGAGAGTTCCTACAATGAGCAGTTCTTC.

The chain links TRBV6-8 to TRBJ2-3; maybe TRBD1 (5 bases). Trimming left V 6 bases short and J 3 bases short, with 22 bases between. CDR1 is MNHGY and CDR2 is SAAAGT in the germline V gene. The CDR3 covers 17 residues. The CDR3 loop is CASRAEPRVFGTDTQYF. The DNA for the CDR3 is TGTGCCAGCAGGGCCGAACCCAGGGTTTTTGGTACAGATACGCAGTATTTT.

The CDR3 spells CASMDDRGGANYGYTF. CDR3 in DNA: TGTGCCAGTATGGACGACAGGGGTGGAGCTAACTATGGCTACACCTTC. V and J are TRBV19 and TRBJ1-2, with 8 bases matching TRBD1. V gave up 7 bases and J gave up 0 bases; unmatched junction bases: 10. CDR3 length: 16 amino acids. Germline assignment: CDR1 LNHDA and CDR2 SQIVND (reference sequence). Variable domain in full (rest from reference TRBV19 and TRBJ1-2): DGGITQSPKYLFRKEGQNVTLSCEQNLNHDAMYWYRQDPGQGLRLIYYSQIVNDFQKGDIAEGYSVSREKKESFPLTVTSAQKNPTAFYLCASMDDRGGANYGYTFGSGTRLTVV.

The gene calls are TRBV6-8 and TRBJ1-1; the match to TRBD1 covers 8 bases. Germline CDR1 reads MNHGY; CDR2 reads SAAAGT. This CDR3 comprises 17 residues. V was clipped by 4 bases and J by 9 bases; unmatched bases: 19. CDR3: CASSSAGGGRTGLQAFF. The CDR3 DNA follows: TGTGCCAGCAGTTCCGCCGGGGGAGGGCGGACAGGGTTGCAAGCTTTCTTT.

The chain carries TRBV14 and TRBJ2-7; no clear D gene. The germline CDR1 and CDR2 sequences are SGHDN and FVKESK. The CDR3 length is 15 residues. The V and J ends lost 0 bases and 0 bases respectively, with 9 bases between them. The CDR3 protein is CASSQDFLSSYEQYF. The CDR3 DNA sequence: TGTGCCAGCAGCCAAGATTTTCTAAGCTCCTACGAGCAGTACTTC.

This chain joins TRBV29-1 and TRBJ1-1, with 8 bases fitting TRBD1. The CDR3 runs to 12 residues. V was pared by 7 bases and J by 3 bases, with 4 bases of the junction left unmatched. The germline V gene encodes CDR1 SQVTM and CDR2 ANQGSEA. CDR3 bases: TGCAGCGCCAACAGGGGGGACACTGAAGCTTTCTTT. It encodes CSANRGDTEAFF.

V gene TRBV11-3 combines with J gene TRBJ2-2; 7 nucleotides align to TRBD1. In germline, CDR1 is SGHNT, CDR2 YENEEA. The CDR3 has 14 amino acids. Losses at the gene ends were 6 bases for V and 5 bases for J; bases not matched to a gene: 6. CDR3 in amino acids: CASRTTRGTGELFF. CDR3 in DNA: TGTGCCAGCAGGACGACCAGGGGGACCGGGGAGCTGTTTTTT.

V is TRBV6-8 and J is TRBJ2-3; maybe TRBD2 (5 bases). Germline V gene lookup returns CDR1 MNHGY and CDR2 SAAAGT. This CDR3 spans 13 amino acids. V dropped 6 bases and J dropped 4 bases, with 11 bases sitting between them. The CDR3 region has the DNA TGTGCCAGCAGACTAGATGGTGCAGATACGCAGTATTTT. Residues: CASRLDGADTQYF.

This chain uses TRBV6-8 with TRBJ2-7; 9 bases are shared with TRBD1. The CDR3 runs to 15 residues. Germline trimming cut 1 base from V and 3 bases from J; bases unmatched to any gene: 4. Per germline, CDR1 MNHGY and CDR2 SAAAGT. The CDR3 reads CASSYWTGADYEQYF. DNA for the CDR3: TGTGCCAGCAGTTACTGGACAGGGGCGGACTACGAGCAGTACTTC.

This clone was seen just once. The rearrangement uses TRBV28 and TRBJ1-2; perhaps TRBD1 as D (5 bases). The CDR3 has 13 residues. The germline CDR1 and CDR2 sequences are MDHEN and SYDVKM. The germline V and J ends were trimmed by 8 bases and 4 bases, with 14 bases remaining between them. CDR3 DNA sequence: TGTGCCAGCCGACCGGGGCACTTCTATGGCTACACCTTC. Its protein product is CASRPGHFYGYTF.

CDR3 amino acids: CASNSRRGTGTGELFF. CDR3 nucleotide sequence: TGTGCCAGCAACTCACGACGCGGGACAGGGACCGGGGAGCTGTTTTTT. The rearrangement links TRBV11-3 to TRBJ2-2; 9 bases fit TRBD1. The CDR3 spans 16 residues. The germline V gene encodes CDR1 SGHNT and CDR2 YENEEA. Trimming at V came to 7 bases and at J to 5 bases, leaving 11 bases not matched to a gene.

The chain carries TRBV25-1 and TRBJ1-1; 9 bases fit TRBD1. Germline V gene lookup returns CDR1 MGHDK and CDR2 SYGVNS. The CDR3 runs to 16 residues. After removal of 6 bases from V and 1 base from J, the junction contained 9 bases not matched to a gene. The CDR3 loop reads CASSDRGWTGNTEAFF. CDR3 nucleotides: TGTGCCAGCAGCGACAGGGGGTGGACGGGGAACACTGAAGCTTTCTTT.

The chain is built from TRBV30 and TRBJ2-3; TRBD2 agrees at 14 bases. The trim removed 2 bases at V and 6 bases at J, leaving 4 bases unmatched. Germline CDR1 is GTSNPN and CDR2 is SVGIG (reference sequence). CDR3 size: 15 residues. This chain's CDR3 is CAWSTGLAGDDTQYF. DNA for the CDR3: TGTGCCTGGAGTACGGGACTAGCGGGGGACGATACGCAGTATTTT.

The V gene is TRBV15, the J gene TRBJ2-1; possible D gene TRBD2, 5 bases. Germline CDR1 reads LNHNV; CDR2 reads YYDKDF (reference sequence). With 0 bases removed from V and 0 bases from J, the gap between germline ends came to 9 bases. The CDR3 spans 16 residues. The CDR3 here is CATSRDGRSSYNEQFF. The DNA for the CDR3 is TGTGCCACCAGCAGAGATGGGAGAAGCTCCTACAATGAGCAGTTCTTC.

The V and J genes are TRBV18 and TRBJ1-4, with D unclear. The CDR3 loop spans 15 amino acids. The germline gives CDR1 KGHSH, CDR2 LQKENI. Trimming removed 3 bases at V and 7 bases at J, with 15 bases between. The DNA for the CDR3 is TGTGCCAGCTCACCCGAGAGGGCGGGTAGTGAAAAACTGTTTTTT. Its translation is CASSPERAGSEKLFF.

The V and J genes are TRBV7-6 and TRBJ1-4, with D unresolved. The CDR3 is 15 amino acids. Germline CDR1 and CDR2: SGHVS and FNYEAQ. V was cut by 1 base and J by 0 bases, with 6 bases left in between. The CDR3 region has the DNA TGTGCCAGCAGCTTAGGTCCAGCAACTAATGAAAAACTGTTTTTT. Its translation is CASSLGPATNEKLFF. Based on the CDR3 plus reference TRBV7-6 and TRBJ1-4, the full variable domain is GAGVSQSPRYKVTKRGQDVALRCDPISGHVSLYWYRQALGQGPEFLTYFNYEAQQDKSGLPNDRFSAERPEGSISTLTIQRTEQRDSAMYRCASSLGPATNEKLFFGSGTQLSVL.

Here the CDR3 reads CASSLRLQVQTSTDTQYF. As DNA, the CDR3 is TGCGCCAGCAGCTTGAGGCTTCAGGTCCAAACTAGCACAGATACGCAGTATTTT. This sequence joins TRBV5-1 and TRBJ2-3; no clear D. Trimming removed 1 base from V and 0 bases from J, with 18 bases in between. CDR3 length: 18 residues. Germline CDR1 SGHRS, CDR2 YFSETQ.